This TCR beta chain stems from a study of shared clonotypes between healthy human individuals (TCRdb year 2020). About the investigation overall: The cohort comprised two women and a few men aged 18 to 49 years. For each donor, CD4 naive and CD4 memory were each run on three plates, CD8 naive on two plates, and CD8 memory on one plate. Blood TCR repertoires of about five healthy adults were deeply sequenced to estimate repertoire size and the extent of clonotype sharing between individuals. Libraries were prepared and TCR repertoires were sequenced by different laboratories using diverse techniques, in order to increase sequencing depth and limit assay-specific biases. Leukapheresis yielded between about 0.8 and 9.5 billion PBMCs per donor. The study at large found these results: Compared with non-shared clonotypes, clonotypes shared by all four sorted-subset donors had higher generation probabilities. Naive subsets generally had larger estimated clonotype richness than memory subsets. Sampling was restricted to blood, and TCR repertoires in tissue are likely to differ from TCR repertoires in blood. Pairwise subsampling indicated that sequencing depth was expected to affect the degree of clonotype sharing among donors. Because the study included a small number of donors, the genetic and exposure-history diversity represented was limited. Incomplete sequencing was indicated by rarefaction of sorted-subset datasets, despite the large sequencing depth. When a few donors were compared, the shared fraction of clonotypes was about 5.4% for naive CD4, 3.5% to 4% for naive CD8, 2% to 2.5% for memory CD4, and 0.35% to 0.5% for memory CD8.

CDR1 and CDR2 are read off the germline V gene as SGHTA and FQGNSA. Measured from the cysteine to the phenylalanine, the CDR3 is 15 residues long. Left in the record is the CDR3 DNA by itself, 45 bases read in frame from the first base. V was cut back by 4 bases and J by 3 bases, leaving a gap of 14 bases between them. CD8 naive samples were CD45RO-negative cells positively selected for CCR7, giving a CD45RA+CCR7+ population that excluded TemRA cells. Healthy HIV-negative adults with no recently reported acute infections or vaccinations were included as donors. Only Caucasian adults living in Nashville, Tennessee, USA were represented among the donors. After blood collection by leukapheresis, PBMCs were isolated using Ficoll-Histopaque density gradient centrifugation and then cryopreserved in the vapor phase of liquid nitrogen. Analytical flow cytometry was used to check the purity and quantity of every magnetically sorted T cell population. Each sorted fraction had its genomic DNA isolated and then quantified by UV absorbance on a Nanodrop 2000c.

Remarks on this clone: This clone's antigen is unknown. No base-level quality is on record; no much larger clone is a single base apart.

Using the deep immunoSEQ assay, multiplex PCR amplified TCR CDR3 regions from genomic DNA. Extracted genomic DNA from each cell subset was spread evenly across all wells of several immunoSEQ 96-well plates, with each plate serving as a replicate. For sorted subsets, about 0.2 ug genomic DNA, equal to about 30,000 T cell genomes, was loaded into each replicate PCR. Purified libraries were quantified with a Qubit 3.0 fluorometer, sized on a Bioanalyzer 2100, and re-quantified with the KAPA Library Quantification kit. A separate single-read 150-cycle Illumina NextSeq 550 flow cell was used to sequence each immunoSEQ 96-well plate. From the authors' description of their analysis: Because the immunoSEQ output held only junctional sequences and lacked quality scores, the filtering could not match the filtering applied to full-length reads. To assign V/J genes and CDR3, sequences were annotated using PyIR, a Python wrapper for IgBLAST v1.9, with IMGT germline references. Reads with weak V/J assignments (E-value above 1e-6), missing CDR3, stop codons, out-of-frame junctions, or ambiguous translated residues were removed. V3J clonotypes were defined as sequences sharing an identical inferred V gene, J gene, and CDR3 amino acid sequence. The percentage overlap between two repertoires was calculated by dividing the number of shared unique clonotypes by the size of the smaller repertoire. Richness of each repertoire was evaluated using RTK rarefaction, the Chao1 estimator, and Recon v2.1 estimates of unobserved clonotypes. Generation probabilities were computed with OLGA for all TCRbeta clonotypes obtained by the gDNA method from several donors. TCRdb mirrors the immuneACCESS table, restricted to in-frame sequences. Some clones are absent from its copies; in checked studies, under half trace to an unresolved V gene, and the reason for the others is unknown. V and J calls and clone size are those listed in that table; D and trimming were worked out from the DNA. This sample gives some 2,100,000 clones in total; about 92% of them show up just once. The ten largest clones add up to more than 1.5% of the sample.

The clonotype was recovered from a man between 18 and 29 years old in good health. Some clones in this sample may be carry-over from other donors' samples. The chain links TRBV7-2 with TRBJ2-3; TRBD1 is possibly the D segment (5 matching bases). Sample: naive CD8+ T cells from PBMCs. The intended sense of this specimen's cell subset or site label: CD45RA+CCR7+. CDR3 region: CASSSGHWGTDTQYF. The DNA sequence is TGTGCCAGCAGCTCAGGACACTGGGGTACAGATACGCAGTATTTT. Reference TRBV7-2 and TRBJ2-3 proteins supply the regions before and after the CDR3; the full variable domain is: GAGVSQSPSNKVTEKGKDVELRCDPISGHTALYWYRQSLGQGLEFLIYFQGNSAPDKSGLPSDRFSAERTGGSVSTLTIQRTQQEDSAVYLCASSSGHWGTDTQYFGPGTRLTVL.